A selection of T cell receptor beta chains follows, all from one sample in a study of shared clonotypes between healthy human individuals. This table comes from immunoSEQ multiplex PCR, and its TCRdb copy is limited to in-frame clones, with some not included. The sample lists approximately 500,000 clones; 81% were seen once. The sequencing sample was made of PBMCs. The receptor set was obtained from a woman aged 40 to 49 in good health. Some clones in this sample may be carry-over from other donors' samples. Each CDR3 is given with its conserved first and last residue. Each record gives: clone size, V gene, J gene, D gene, CDR3 DNA, CDR3 protein. A D gene is named only where the DNA matches it firmly. A clone size is listed for some rows: how often the clone was seen (once, few, many), or a class if it is expanded.

size: .; V: TRBV10-3; J: TRBJ2-1; D: .; DNA: TGTGCCATCAGTGATCGAGGGGATGGCAATGAGCAGTTCTTC; CDR3: CAISDRGDGNEQFF
size: .; V: TRBV20-1; J: TRBJ1-3; D: TRBD1; DNA: TGCAGTGCTAGAGGGGACAGGTGTGATTTT; CDR3: CSARGDRCDF
size: .; V: TRBV7-2; J: TRBJ2-3; D: .; DNA: TGTGCCAGCAGCTTTGAACCCATAACAGATACGCAGTATTTT; CDR3: CASSFEPITDTQYF
size: .; V: TRBV7-2; J: TRBJ1-3; D: TRBD1; DNA: TGTGCCAGCAGCTTAGGGCTTTGGACAGGGGGTAACACCATATATTTT; CDR3: CASSLGLWTGGNTIYF
size: .; V: TRBV7-6; J: TRBJ2-7; D: .; DNA: TGTGCCAGCAGCCGGACGGAGAGCTCCTACGAGCAGTACTTC; CDR3: CASSRTESSYEQYF
size: .; V: TRBV6-5; J: TRBJ2-5; D: .; DNA: TGTGCCAGCAGTTCCGCCGGGACGGCTCAAGAGACCCAGTACTTC; CDR3: CASSSAGTAQETQYF
size: .; V: TRBV6-1; J: TRBJ1-5; D: .; DNA: TGTGCCAGCAGTGAATCATACGGTCAGCCCCAGCATTTT; CDR3: CASSESYGQPQHF
size: .; V: TRBV7-9; J: TRBJ2-7; D: TRBD2; DNA: TGTGCCAGCAGCTATAGCGGGAGGGTCTACGAGCAGTACTTC; CDR3: CASSYSGRVYEQYF
size: .; V: TRBV7-2; J: TRBJ2-7; D: .; DNA: TGTGCCAGCAGCCCGGACTATTCGGGCGAGCAGTACTTC; CDR3: CASSPDYSGEQYF
size: .; V: TRBV30; J: TRBJ2-1; D: .; DNA: TGCGACTGGAGTCAGGGGCCCAATGAGCAGTTCTTC; CDR3: CDWSQGPNEQFF
size: .; V: TRBV28; J: TRBJ2-2; D: TRBD1; DNA: TGTGCCAGCACCGACAGGGCCGGGGAGCTGTTTTTT; CDR3: CASTDRAGELFF
size: .; V: TRBV10-3; J: TRBJ1-1; D: .; DNA: TGTGCCATCAGTGAGACGGACCCGAACACTGAAGCTTTCTTT; CDR3: CAISETDPNTEAFF
size: few; V: TRBV2; J: TRBJ1-3; D: .; DNA: TGTGCCAGCAGAGATCAAACAGGGTTCTTTGGAAACACCATATATTTT; CDR3: CASRDQTGFFGNTIYF
size: few; V: TRBV10-2; J: TRBJ2-7; D: TRBD1; DNA: TGCGCCAGCAGCGCCGGGACAGGCTCCTACGAGCAGTACTTC; CDR3: CASSAGTGSYEQYF
size: .; V: TRBV4-3; J: TRBJ1-4; D: .; DNA: TGCGCCAGCAGCCAAGGGAACTCAGGGGATAATGAAAAACTGTTTTTT; CDR3: CASSQGNSGDNEKLFF
size: few; V: TRBV4-2; J: TRBJ2-1; D: .; DNA: TGTGCCAGCAGCCAAGCTGCGACTAAGGTCTATGAGCAGTTCTTC; CDR3: CASSQAATKVYEQFF
size: .; V: TRBV9; J: TRBJ2-5; D: TRBD2; DNA: TGTGCCAGCAGCCTAGCGGGAGGCTCTGAGACCCAGTACTTC; CDR3: CASSLAGGSETQYF
size: .; V: TRBV30; J: TRBJ1-1; D: .; DNA: TGTGCCGTGCGCTACCAAAGAGGGGCGCTTATAACTGAAGCTTTCTTT; CDR3: CAVRYQRGALITEAFF
size: .; V: TRBV18; J: TRBJ2-5; D: TRBD2; DNA: TGTGCCAGCTCACCAGTAGGACTAGGAGGAGAGACCCAGTACTTC; CDR3: CASSPVGLGGETQYF
size: .; V: TRBV7-2; J: TRBJ1-5; D: TRBD1; DNA: TGTGCCAGCAGCGACAGGGATCAGCCCCAGCATTTT; CDR3: CASSDRDQPQHF
size: .; V: TRBV7-2; J: TRBJ2-3; D: TRBD2; DNA: TGTGCCAGCAGCTTTGGAGCGGGAGTGGGCGCAGATACGCAGTATTTT; CDR3: CASSFGAGVGADTQYF
size: .; V: TRBV28; J: TRBJ2-3; D: TRBD2; DNA: TGTGCCAGCAGTTTGTTGGGTAGCGGGAGGGGCACAGATACGCAGTATTTT; CDR3: CASSLLGSGRGTDTQYF
size: many; V: TRBV5-6; J: TRBJ2-3; D: .; DNA: TGTGCCAGCGGCAGACAGCTCTGGGGAGCAGATACGCAGTATTTT; CDR3: CASGRQLWGADTQYF
size: .; V: TRBV28; J: TRBJ2-2; D: .; DNA: TGTGCCAGCAGTTTAGGGCCTCAGACCGGGGAGCTGTTTTTT; CDR3: CASSLGPQTGELFF
size: .; V: TRBV7-9; J: TRBJ1-1; D: .; DNA: TGTGCCAGCAGCTCCCCCCCCGGCACTGAAGCTTTCTTT; CDR3: CASSSPPGTEAFF
size: many; V: TRBV5-1; J: TRBJ2-5; D: TRBD2; DNA: TGCGCCAGCAGCCCTGGGACTAGCGGGGAGACCCAGTACTTC; CDR3: CASSPGTSGETQYF
size: .; V: TRBV11-3; J: TRBJ1-3; D: .; DNA: TGTGCCAGCAGCTCGGGGGGGCCTGGAAACACCATATATTTT; CDR3: CASSSGGPGNTIYF
size: .; V: TRBV5-1; J: TRBJ2-1; D: .; DNA: TGCGCCAGCAGCCCCTGGGCCCAAGTAGAGCAGTTCTTC; CDR3: CASSPWAQVEQFF
size: .; V: TRBV9; J: TRBJ1-1; D: .; DNA: TGTGCCAGCAGCGCCCATACCCAGACCACTGAAGCTTTCTTT; CDR3: CASSAHTQTTEAFF
size: .; V: TRBV15; J: TRBJ2-1; D: TRBD1; DNA: TGTGCCACCAGCTACAGGGGAATAAGGGTGAATGAGCAGTTCTTC; CDR3: CATSYRGIRVNEQFF
size: .; V: TRBV28; J: TRBJ1-1; D: .; DNA: TGTGCCAGCAGTTTAACCTTCCAGAACGGGGCTGAAGCTTTCTTT; CDR3: CASSLTFQNGAEAFF
size: .; V: TRBV7-2; J: TRBJ2-5; D: .; DNA: TGTGCCAGCAGCTTATACGGGAGCACAGAGACCCAGTACTTC; CDR3: CASSLYGSTETQYF
size: .; V: TRBV19; J: TRBJ2-2; D: .; DNA: TGTGCCAGTAAGGGTCCCGGGGAGCTGTTTTTT; CDR3: CASKGPGELFF
size: .; V: TRBV21-1; J: TRBJ1-5; D: .; DNA: TGTGCCAGCAGCGATAGCAATCAGCCCCAGCATTTT; CDR3: CASSDSNQPQHF
size: .; V: TRBV11-2; J: TRBJ2-5; D: .; DNA: TGTGCCAGCAGCTCCTTGCGGATTCAAGAGACCCAGTACTTC; CDR3: CASSSLRIQETQYF
size: few; V: TRBV19; J: TRBJ2-3; D: .; DNA: TGTGCCAGTTCCGACCGAAGCACAGATACGCAGTATTTT; CDR3: CASSDRSTDTQYF
size: .; V: TRBV27; J: TRBJ2-7; D: .; DNA: TGTGCCAGCAGTTTACGGCGGGGCCCCTACGAGCAGTACTTC; CDR3: CASSLRRGPYEQYF
size: .; V: TRBV10-3; J: TRBJ2-2; D: TRBD2; DNA: TGTGCCATCAGGGGACTAGCGGGAGGGACGAACACCGGGGAGCTGTTTTTT; CDR3: CAIRGLAGGTNTGELFF
size: .; V: TRBV7-6; J: TRBJ2-7; D: .; DNA: TGTGCCAGCAGCCTTGGGACTTCCTCCTACGAGCAGTACTTC; CDR3: CASSLGTSSYEQYF
size: .; V: TRBV2; J: TRBJ2-4; D: .; DNA: TGTGCCAGCATGGTTTCTGCCAAAAACATTCAGTACTTC; CDR3: CASMVSAKNIQYF
size: once; V: TRBV19; J: TRBJ2-7; D: .; DNA: TGTGCCAGTAGTAAGGACATCGGGGGAATCTTCTACGAGCAGTACTTC; CDR3: CASSKDIGGIFYEQYF
size: .; V: TRBV28; J: TRBJ1-5; D: TRBD1; DNA: TGTGCCAGCAGCCCTATTTTGGCCAGGGGGAGTCAGCCCCAGCATTTT; CDR3: CASSPILARGSQPQHF
size: once; V: TRBV5-1; J: TRBJ2-5; D: .; DNA: TGCGCCAGCAGCTTTGGGGTGCCCATGCCCCAAGAGACCCAGTACTTC; CDR3: CASSFGVPMPQETQYF
size: .; V: TRBV14; J: TRBJ2-1; D: .; DNA: TGTGCCAGCAGCCGAGACGACTACTACAATGAGCAGTTCTTC; CDR3: CASSRDDYYNEQFF
size: .; V: TRBV18; J: TRBJ2-5; D: .; DNA: TGTGCCAGCTCACCTGCGACAGATTCAGGGACCCAGTACTTC; CDR3: CASSPATDSGTQYF
size: .; V: TRBV7-9; J: TRBJ1-1; D: TRBD1; DNA: TGTGCCAGCAGCGACCCGACAGGGGTGAACACTGAAGCTTTCTTT; CDR3: CASSDPTGVNTEAFF
size: once; V: TRBV21-1; J: TRBJ2-2; D: .; DNA: TGTGCCAGCAGCAAGAGGTGGGAGGAGGGCACCGGGGAGCTGTTTTTT; CDR3: CASSKRWEEGTGELFF
size: once; V: TRBV6-1; J: TRBJ1-5; D: .; DNA: TGTGCCAGCAGTGAACAGGGACATCAGCCCCAGCATTTT; CDR3: CASSEQGHQPQHF